A selection of T cell receptor beta chains follows, all from one sample in a study of blood T cell repertoires in COVID-19. The data were produced by immunoSEQ multiplex PCR, yet TCRdb's version contains in-frame clones alone and is incomplete. Of fewer than 600,000 clones listed, 75% to 90% are singletons. The sequenced sample was peripheral blood. Receptors originate from a young man with COVID-19, enrolled during active disease. CDR3s leave out the opening cysteine and the closing phenylalanine or tryptophan. D genes are given only for firm matches. Size tells how often a clone was seen (once, few, many) or the class of an expanded clone, and some rows leave it out.

v_call d_call cdr3_length clone_size cdr3_aa
TRBV19 TRBD2 12 once ASSIALAGDTQY
TRBV2 . 11 . ASRGAGDYEQY
TRBV19 TRBD1 15 . ATRYRGQGVGGQPQH
TRBV5-4 . 15 . ASSPSVGGMGTDTQY
TRBV7-8 TRBD1 12 . ASARGSENTEAF
TRBV5-1 . 15 . ASSLLGLLSGANVLT
TRBV6-5 . 13 . ASSRRGHYNSPLH
TRBV3-1/TRBV3-2 TRBD2 15 . ASSQDVLAGHSYEQY
TRBV10-2 TRBD2 15 . ASRGLAGAWDTGELF
TRBV5-1 . 15 . ASSLTPPIQSSNEQF
TRBV11-2 TRBD2 14 . ASSTDLLGGDNEQF
TRBV9 TRBD2 15 . ASSVPTGTSGSDTQY
TRBV19 TRBD2 15 once ASSIGRTSGSYNEQF
TRBV9 . 12 few ASSVNYLRNEQF
TRBV19 . 14 . ASSIWGPTRSGELF
TRBV5-1 TRBD2 15 . ASSLLASGSIRNEQF
TRBV19 . 13 . ASSIGTRSTGELF
TRBV7-6 . 10 . ASSLPDNEQF
TRBV3-1/TRBV3-2 TRBD2 15 . ASSQFNSGRAGNEQF
TRBV6-5 . 11 once ASSQAAKNIQY
TRBV13 TRBD2 12 . ASSGSGSSYEQY
TRBV2 . 11 . ASSEAGLDEQY
TRBV5-1 TRBD1 13 few ASSARDSHNSPLH
TRBV28 . 14 . ASSLTSRSSTDTQY
TRBV14 . 12 . ASSSRSRQREAF
TRBV4-1 TRBD1 13 . ASSQVGTGHEKLF
TRBV10-1 TRBD2 12 . ASRASGGANEQF
TRBV5-1 TRBD1 15 . ASSLGQGAMSDYGYT
TRBV19 . 12 . ASSIEGAGETQY
TRBV10-1 . 11 . ATFKRGNSPLH
TRBV2 . 11 . ASNGESNQPQH
TRBV3-1/TRBV3-2 TRBD1 12 . ASSPRQGTDTQY
TRBV19 TRBD2 11 . ASRSGNGETQY
TRBV13 TRBD2 16 . ASSSLAGVGLISYEQY
TRBV9 . 16 . ASSVSPRGGPGNPEQY
TRBV23-1 . 12 few ASSHPGQNTEAF
TRBV27 TRBD1 13 . ASSYGQAAPFEAF
TRBV3-1/TRBV3-2 TRBD2 14 . ASSQLGTSGKETQY
TRBV5-6 . 12 few ASSLIQGNSPLH